A selection of T cell receptor beta chains follows, all from one sample in a study of PD-L1 blockade in urothelial cancer. Repertoires were generated with immunoSEQ multiplex PCR, while TCRdb's copy carries only in-frame clones and drops some. The profile shows some 120,000 clones, about 82% of them singletons. The sequences come from PBMCs, collected around atezolizumab (anti-PD-L1) treatment. These TCRs come from a man aged 45-65 years with urothelial cancer. The CDR3 runs from the conserved cysteine through the conserved F or W. The D gene is left open where the match is weak. Clone size is shown for a subset of rows, as once, few, many or a class of expanded clone.

CDR3 length	V gene	J gene	clone size	D gene	CDR3 protein	CDR3 DNA
13	TRBV5-5	TRBJ1-2	NA	TRBD1	CASSITGDGGYTF	TGTGCCAGCAGCATCACAGGGGACGGGGGCTACACCTTC
15	TRBV18	TRBJ2-2	NA	NA	CASSPPMDPQEELFF	TGTGCCAGCTCACCACCGATGGACCCACAGGAGGAGCTGTTTTTT
17	TRBV15	TRBJ2-7	NA	TRBD1	CATSRGTGTGNSYEQYF	TGTGCCACCAGCAGAGGCACCGGGACAGGGAACTCCTACGAGCAGTACTTC
17	TRBV7-2	TRBJ2-5	NA	TRBD2	CASSLGVVSGAQETQYF	TGTGCCAGCAGCTTAGGGGTAGTGAGCGGGGCTCAAGAGACCCAGTACTTC
14	TRBV5-1	TRBJ2-1	NA	NA	CASSLDNPHNEQFF	TGCGCCAGCAGCTTAGACAATCCTCACAATGAGCAGTTCTTC
15	TRBV11-3	TRBJ2-5	NA	TRBD2	CASSPGLAAQETQYF	TGTGCCAGCAGCCCAGGACTAGCGGCCCAAGAGACCCAGTACTTC
16	TRBV7-2	TRBJ2-1	NA	TRBD2	CASSSGGTSGMDNQFF	TGTGCCAGCAGCTCGGGGGGGACTAGCGGGATGGATAACCAGTTCTTC
14	TRBV4-2	TRBJ1-2	few	TRBD1	CASSRDREDYGYTF	TGTGCCAGCAGTCGCGACAGGGAAGACTATGGCTACACCTTC
14	TRBV5-1	TRBJ2-7	NA	TRBD1	CASSLSGGIGEQYF	TGCGCCAGCAGCTTGTCAGGGGGCATCGGCGAGCAGTACTTC
15	TRBV2	TRBJ2-7	NA	NA	CASSEGTGTNYEQYF	TGTGCCAGCAGTGAAGGGACAGGGACTAACTACGAGCAGTACTTC
13	TRBV18	TRBJ2-7	NA	NA	CASSPSQNYEQYF	TGTGCCAGCTCACCCTCACAGAACTACGAGCAGTACTTC
17	TRBV11-3	TRBJ2-3	NA	NA	CASSPGLGVASTDTQYF	TGTGCCAGCAGCCCCGGGTTAGGGGTGGCCTCGACAGATACGCAGTATTTT
13	TRBV14	TRBJ2-7	NA	TRBD1	CASSRGRGREQYF	TGTGCCAGCAGCCGAGGCAGGGGGCGGGAGCAGTACTTC
11	TRBV6-6	TRBJ2-5	NA	TRBD2	CGTSSSETQYF	TGTGGGACTAGCTCTAGCGAGACCCAGTACTTC
16	TRBV9	TRBJ2-1	NA	NA	CASSVAAVYSYNEQFF	TGTGCCAGCAGCGTAGCCGCGGTGTACTCCTACAATGAGCAGTTCTTC
15	TRBV5-6	TRBJ1-1	NA	NA	CASSLRGGSNTEAFF	TGTGCCAGCAGCTTGCGGGGTGGGTCTAACACTGAAGCTTTCTTT